The rows below give T cell receptor beta chains drawn from one sample of a study of patients and donors after allogeneic stem cell transplantation. TCRdb re-called the RT-PCR reads through MiXCR, storing one row per CDR3 protein. The table records roughly 960,000 distinct CDR3 sequences, approximately 19% of them present only once. The source material was blood, either unsorted or a sorted T cell fraction (not recorded which). The receptors stem from a human donor who was either an allogeneic HSCT recipient or a stem cell or donor lymphocyte infusion donor (not recorded which). It is not recorded whose cells these are; they may come from a transplant donor. CDR3s include the opening cysteine and the closing phenylalanine or tryptophan. D genes are given only for firm matches. Size tells how often a clone was seen (once, few, many) or the class of an expanded clone, and some rows leave it out.

D	J	size	V	CDR3	DNA
TRBD2	TRBJ2-1	once	TRBV24-1	CATSDLWPGLAGHDEQFF	TGTGCCACCAGTGATTTGTGGCCAGGGCTAGCGGGACACGATGAGCAGTTCTTC
.	TRBJ2-7	.	TRBV3-1	CASSLGLVGAYEQYF	TGTGCCAGCAGCCTTGGCTTAGTGGGGGCTTACGAGCAGTACTTC
TRBD2	TRBJ2-4	few	TRBV24-1	CATSESGIKNIQYF	TGTGCCACCAGTGAGAGCGGGATCAAAAACATTCAGTACTTC
TRBD2	TRBJ2-1	few	TRBV27	CASSFGAAGGSYEQFF	TGTGCCAGCAGTTTTGGGGCAGCGGGAGGGAGCTATGAGCAGTTCTTC
.	TRBJ2-7	few	TRBV5-1	CASSFNGLEQYF	TGCGCCAGCAGCTTTAACGGGCTCGAGCAGTACTTC
TRBD1	TRBJ1-6	.	TRBV5-5	CASSFDRGWSPLHF	TGTGCCAGCAGCTTCGACAGGGGTTGGTCACCCCTCCACTTT
.	TRBJ2-4	.	TRBV12-3/TRBV12-4	CASSFGLTKNIQYF	TGTGCCAGCAGTTTCGGATTGACCAAAAACATTCAGTACTTC
.	TRBJ1-1	few	TRBV29-1	CSVGRRSTEAFF	TGCAGCGTTGGTCGCCGGAGCACTGAAGCTTTCTTT
.	TRBJ1-5	.	TRBV24-1	CATSERSNQPQHF	TGTGCCACCAGTGAAAGAAGCAATCAGCCCCAGCATTTT
TRBD1	TRBJ1-2	few	TRBV24-1	CATSEAGTANYGYTF	TGTGCCACCAGTGAGGCCGGGACAGCAAACTATGGCTACACCTTC